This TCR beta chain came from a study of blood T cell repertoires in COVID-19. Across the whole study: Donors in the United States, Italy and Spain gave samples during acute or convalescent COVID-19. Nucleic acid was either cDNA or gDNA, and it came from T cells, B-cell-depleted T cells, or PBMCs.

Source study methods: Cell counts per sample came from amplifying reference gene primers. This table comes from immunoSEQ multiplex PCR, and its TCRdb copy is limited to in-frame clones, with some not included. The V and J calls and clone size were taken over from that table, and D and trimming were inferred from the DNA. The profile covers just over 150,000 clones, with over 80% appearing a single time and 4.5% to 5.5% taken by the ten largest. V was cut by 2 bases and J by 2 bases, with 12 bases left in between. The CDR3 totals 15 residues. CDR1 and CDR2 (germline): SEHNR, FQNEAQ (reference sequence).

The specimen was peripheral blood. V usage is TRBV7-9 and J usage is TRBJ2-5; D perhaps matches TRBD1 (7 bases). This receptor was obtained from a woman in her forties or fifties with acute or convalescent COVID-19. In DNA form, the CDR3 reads TGTGCCAGCAGCTTATCCAGGGGGGTTCAAGAGACCCAGTACTTC. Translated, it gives CASSLSRGVQETQYF.